These 20 T cell receptor beta chains originate from one sample sequenced in a study of beta chain features in type 1 diabetes. As every portion of the isolated RNA was reverse transcribed, the sequencing read expressed TCRB transcripts. Repertoires were generated with immunoSEQ multiplex PCR, while TCRdb's copy carries only in-frame clones and drops some. The data contain a few hundred thousand clones, 27% of them singletons. Sample: central memory CD4+ T cells from blood. Receptor source: a man between 25 and 39 years old in good health.

In nucleotides, the CDR3 is TGTGCCACCAGCTTAAGACAGGGTGGTCAGCCCCAGCATTTT. It translates to CATSLRQGGQPQHF. The V call is TRBV15, the J call TRBJ1-5; 7 nucleotides match TRBD1. V shed 5 bases and J 6 bases; nucleotides not matched to a gene: 7. The CDR3 runs 14 residues. Germline V CDR1 and CDR2: LNHNV, YYDKDF (reference sequence).

Ten or more counts support this clone. The chain combines TRBV5-1 with TRBJ2-3; 8 bases align to TRBD2. Unmatched junction bases numbered 13, after V lost 6 bases and J lost 4 bases. The CDR3 covers 16 residues. The germline gives CDR1 SGHRS, CDR2 YFSETQ. The CDR3 region is CASIYGAGGSADTQYF. The DNA of the CDR3 is TGCGCCAGCATCTACGGGGCGGGAGGATCGGCAGATACGCAGTATTTT.

The J gene is TRBJ1-5, the V gene TRBV10-3; D remains unclear. Germline V gene data show CDR1 as ENHRY and CDR2 as SYGVKD. Trimming cost V 6 bases and J 4 bases, with 13 bases left between them. The CDR3 has 14 amino acids. This CDR3 reads CAISLENNNQPQHF. The CDR3 DNA reads TGTGCCATCAGCCTAGAGAACAATAATCAGCCCCAGCATTTT.

This clone was seen a few times. The chain joins TRBV30 to TRBJ2-5; the D is unclear. The CDR3 loop spans 12 amino acids. V lost 2 bases and J lost 2, with 6 bases in between. Germline V CDR1 and CDR2: GTSNPN, SVGIG (reference sequence). This CDR3 is CAWSPSQETQYF. The CDR3 DNA follows: TGTGCCTGGAGTCCCAGTCAAGAGACCCAGTACTTC. Supplemented by reference TRBV30 and TRBJ2-5, the full variable domain reads SQTIHQWPATLVQPVGSPLSLECTVEGTSNPNLYWYRQAAGRGLQLLFYSVGIGQISSEVPQNLSASRPQDRQFILSSKKLLLSDSGFYLCAWSPSQETQYFGPGTRLLVL.

This rearrangement joins TRBV2 to TRBJ2-2, with a possible D match to TRBD2 (5 bases). In germline, CDR1 is SNHLY, CDR2 FYNNEI. The CDR3 covers 15 residues. Deletions cut 4 bases from V and 7 bases from J, with 16 bases between. As DNA, the CDR3 is TGTGCCAGCAGTGTTCTATCCGGGGTTGGCGGGGAGCTGTTTTTT. Translation gives CASSVLSGVGGELFF.

This clone was detected a few times. This chain connects TRBV28 to TRBJ2-2; 7 bases fit TRBD2. Germline V gene data show CDR1 as MDHEN and CDR2 as SYDVKM. The V and J ends lost 4 bases and 5 bases, in that order; junction bases with no gene match: 4. The CDR3 runs to 14 residues. As DNA, the CDR3 is TGTGCCAGCAGTTCGAGCGGGGCTACCGGGGAGCTGTTTTTT. This gives the protein CASSSSGATGELFF.

In this sample, this clone turned up many times. The chain's CDR3 is CASSLHRVSTGELFF. DNA of the CDR3: TGTGCCAGCAGTCTACACAGGGTATCCACCGGGGAGCTGTTTTTT. The chain couples TRBV27 to TRBJ2-2; D perhaps matches TRBD1 (6 bases). Germline CDR1 and CDR2: MNHEY and SMNVEV (reference sequence). This CDR3 has 15 amino acids. V lost 5 bases, J lost 4 bases, and 14 bases lay in between.

The V gene is TRBV7-9, the J gene TRBJ1-5; no clear D gene. Germline V gene lookup returns CDR1 SEHNR and CDR2 FQNEAQ (reference sequence). V lost 3 bases and J lost 7, with 10 bases in between. CDR3 length: 13 amino acids. CDR3 amino acids: CASSLGGYQPQHF. As DNA, the CDR3 is TGTGCCAGCAGCTTGGGAGGGTACCAGCCCCAGCATTTT.

This clone came up a few times. This chain links TRBV4-2 with TRBJ2-3, with 9 positions matching TRBD2. Germline loops: CDR1 LGHNA, CDR2 YNFKEQ. There are 17 residues in the CDR3. The ends lost 1 base at V and 7 bases at J; junction bases unmatched: 12. In nucleotides, the CDR3 is TGTGCCAGCAGCCAAGTTGCCAGCGGGGGGTATGAAAATACGCAGTATTTT. Its protein product is CASSQVASGGYENTQYF.

V and J are TRBV2 and TRBJ2-5; 7 nucleotides agree with TRBD1. Near its end, the DNA agrees better with TRBJ2-7, so the J call may be wrong. Germline CDR1 and CDR2: SNHLY and FYNNEI. The length of the CDR3 is 14 residues. In DNA form, the CDR3 reads TGTGCCAGCAGTGGAGAGACAGGGACCTACGAGCAGTACTTC. It encodes CASSGETGTYEQYF.

This clone has a count of ten or more. The chain is built from TRBV4-3 and TRBJ1-5; 8 positions agree with TRBD1. CDR1 and CDR2 from the germline V gene are LGHNA and YSLEER. Losses at the gene ends were 1 base for V and 5 bases for J; bases not matched to a gene: 1. The CDR3 consists of 14 residues. The CDR3 is CASSQGTGHQPQHF. The CDR3 region has the DNA TGCGCCAGCAGCCAAGGGACAGGGCATCAGCCCCAGCATTTT.

There are many counts of this clone. The chain recombines TRBV4-3 with TRBJ2-1; D assignment may be TRBD1 or TRBD2 (6 bases each). Trimming took off 1 base at V and 2 bases at J, with 12 bases between the two ends. The CDR3 consists of 16 residues. Germline V gene lookup returns CDR1 LGHNA and CDR2 YSLEER. For the CDR3, the DNA is TGCGCCAGCAGCCAAGGGGGGGCGGGTCCCTACAATGAGCAGTTCTTC. This codes for CASSQGGAGPYNEQFF.

This clone was seen a handful of times. Distinct nucleotide sequences in the sample also encode this CDR3. The chain has TRBV7-2 and TRBJ2-1; no reliable D call. CDR1 and CDR2 from the germline V gene are SGHTA and FQGNSA. Trimming took off 2 bases at V and 4 bases at J, with 3 bases between the two ends. The CDR3 runs 12 residues. CDR3 in amino acids: CASSLQYNEQFF. The CDR3 DNA reads TGTGCCAGCAGCTTACAGTACAATGAGCAGTTCTTC. Looking up the rest from reference TRBV7-2 and TRBJ2-1 gives the full variable domain: GAGVSQSPSNKVTEKGKDVELRCDPISGHTALYWYRQSLGQGLEFLIYFQGNSAPDKSGLPSDRFSAERTGGSVSTLTIQRTQQEDSAVYLCASSLQYNEQFFGPGTRLTVL.

The chain has TRBV30 and TRBJ2-1; 9 bases align to TRBD2. The V gene's germline CDR1 is GTSNPN and CDR2 SVGIG (reference sequence). The J segment lost 4 bases and the V segment lost 8 bases, leaving 15 bases of the junction unmatched. The CDR3 loop spans 16 amino acids. CDR3 sequence: CARVPALAGKYNEQFF. CDR3 DNA: TGTGCCCGGGTACCCGCCCTAGCGGGAAAGTACAATGAGCAGTTCTTC.

This clone was counted ten times or more. This chain joins TRBV29-1 and TRBJ2-7, with 7 bases that match TRBD1. Germline CDR1 reads SQVTM; CDR2 reads ANQGSEA. V gave up 7 bases and J gave up 3 bases; unmatched junction bases: 15. CDR3 size: 15 residues. CDR3 coding DNA: TGCAGCGCCCTTAAACTGACAGGGCTGAGCTACGAGCAGTACTTC. It codes for CSALKLTGLSYEQYF.

The V gene is TRBV15, the J gene TRBJ2-7; 8 bases are a match to TRBD2. The V segment lost 0 bases and the J segment 2 bases; nucleotides outside the gene matches: 12. Germline assignment: CDR1 LNHNV and CDR2 YYDKDF (reference sequence). The CDR3 extends over 18 amino acids. The chain's CDR3 is CATSRDLVSGRVPYEQYF. The DNA for the CDR3 is TGTGCCACCAGCAGAGATCTGGTGAGCGGGAGAGTCCCCTACGAGCAGTACTTC.

The chain has TRBV6-1 and TRBJ2-3; D is undetermined. Germline V CDR1 and CDR2: MNHNS, SASEGT. The V gene lost 0 bases and the J gene lost 7 bases, with 8 bases spanning the gap. This CDR3 is 13 amino acids long. As DNA, the CDR3 is TGTGCCAGCAGTGAAGCAGGGATGCATACGCAGTATTTT. Translated: CASSEAGMHTQYF.

V gene TRBV7-2 combines with J gene TRBJ2-3; TRBD1 matches at 8 bases. The V gene end was trimmed by 1 base and the J gene end by 3 bases; junction bases not matched to a gene: 6. This CDR3 is built from 16 residues. Germline assignment: CDR1 SGHTA and CDR2 FQGNSA. The CDR3 sequence: CASSLVPGQATDTQYF. As DNA, the CDR3 is TGTGCCAGCAGCTTAGTCCCGGGACAGGCAACAGATACGCAGTATTTT.

This clone came up a few times. V usage is TRBV29-1 and J usage is TRBJ2-4, with D uncertain. CDR1 is SQVTM and CDR2 is ANQGSEA in the germline V gene. The ends were cut back, 4 bases at V and 1 base at J, with 5 bases in the middle. The CDR3 runs 12 residues. The CDR3 coding sequence is TGCAGCGTTGGGTCGGCCAAAAACATTCAGTACTTC. Protein sequence: CSVGSAKNIQYF.

This clone was seen more than once but under ten times. The chain links TRBV29-1 to TRBJ1-2; 9 nucleotides align to TRBD1. The CDR3 extends over 12 amino acids. Germline lookup yields CDR1 SQVTM and CDR2 ANQGSEA. V shed 0 bases, J shed 12 bases, and the junction held 5 bases outside the gene matches. The CDR3: CSVEDRGQGDTF. The CDR3, as DNA: TGCAGCGTTGAAGATAGGGGACAGGGAGACACCTTC.